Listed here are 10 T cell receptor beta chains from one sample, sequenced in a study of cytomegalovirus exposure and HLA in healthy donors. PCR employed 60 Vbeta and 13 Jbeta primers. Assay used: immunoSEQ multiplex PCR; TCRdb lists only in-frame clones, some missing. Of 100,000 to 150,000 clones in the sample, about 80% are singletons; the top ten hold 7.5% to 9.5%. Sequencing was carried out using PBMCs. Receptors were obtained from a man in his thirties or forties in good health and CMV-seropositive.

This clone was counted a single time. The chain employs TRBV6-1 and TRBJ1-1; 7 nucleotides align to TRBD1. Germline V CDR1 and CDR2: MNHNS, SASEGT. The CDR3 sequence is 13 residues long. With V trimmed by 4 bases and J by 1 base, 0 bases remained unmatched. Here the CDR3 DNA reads TGTGCCAGCAGTGGACAGGGGAACACTGAAGCTTTCTTT. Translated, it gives CASSGQGNTEAFF.

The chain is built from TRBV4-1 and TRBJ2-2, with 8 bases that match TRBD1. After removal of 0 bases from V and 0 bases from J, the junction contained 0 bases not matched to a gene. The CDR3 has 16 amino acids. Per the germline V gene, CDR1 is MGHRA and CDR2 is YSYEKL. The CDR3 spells CASSQETGANTGELFF. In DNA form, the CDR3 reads TGCGCCAGCAGCCAAGAGACAGGGGCGAACACCGGGGAGCTGTTTTTT.

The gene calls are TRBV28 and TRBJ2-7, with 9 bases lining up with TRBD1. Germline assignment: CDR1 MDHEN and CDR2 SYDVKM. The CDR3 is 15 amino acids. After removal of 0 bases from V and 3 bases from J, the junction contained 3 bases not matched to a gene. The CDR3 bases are TGTGCCAGCAGTTTATGGGACAGGGGAAGCTACGAGCAGTACTTC. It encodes CASSLWDRGSYEQYF.

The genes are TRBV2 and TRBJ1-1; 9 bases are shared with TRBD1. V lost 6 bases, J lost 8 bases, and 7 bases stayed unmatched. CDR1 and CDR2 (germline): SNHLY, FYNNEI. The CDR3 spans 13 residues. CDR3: CASSLPGQGEAFF. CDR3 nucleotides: TGTGCCAGCAGCTTGCCGGGACAGGGAGAAGCTTTCTTT.

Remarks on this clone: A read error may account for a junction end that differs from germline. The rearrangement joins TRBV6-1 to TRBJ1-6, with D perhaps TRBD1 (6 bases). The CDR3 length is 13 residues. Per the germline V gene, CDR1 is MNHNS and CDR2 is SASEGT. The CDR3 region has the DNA TGTGCCAGCAGGGACAGCTATCATTCACCCCTCCACTTT. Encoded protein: CASRDSYHSPLHF.

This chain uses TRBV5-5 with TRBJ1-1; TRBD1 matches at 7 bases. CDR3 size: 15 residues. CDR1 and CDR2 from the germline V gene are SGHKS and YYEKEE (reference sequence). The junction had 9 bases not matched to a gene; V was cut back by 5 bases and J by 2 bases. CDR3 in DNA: TGTGCCAGCAGGTCAGGGGGACCCCGAAACACTGAAGCTTTCTTT. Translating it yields CASRSGGPRNTEAFF.

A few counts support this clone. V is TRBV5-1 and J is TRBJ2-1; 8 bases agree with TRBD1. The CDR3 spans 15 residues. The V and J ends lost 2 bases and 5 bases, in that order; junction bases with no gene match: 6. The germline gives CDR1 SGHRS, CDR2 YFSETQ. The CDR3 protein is CASSFDRGHHNEQFF. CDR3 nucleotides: TGCGCCAGCAGCTTTGACAGGGGCCACCACAATGAGCAGTTCTTC.

CDR3 nucleotide sequence: TGTGCCAGCAGCTCTAACCTAAGGACTAGCGGGGACTACGAGCAGTACTTC. As protein: CASSSNLRTSGDYEQYF. The chain uses TRBV7-9 and TRBJ2-7; 12 bases fit TRBD2. Germline CDR1 is SEHNR and CDR2 is FQNEAQ (reference sequence). Trimming removed 4 bases from V and 3 bases from J; junction bases left unmatched: 10. This CDR3 has 17 residues.

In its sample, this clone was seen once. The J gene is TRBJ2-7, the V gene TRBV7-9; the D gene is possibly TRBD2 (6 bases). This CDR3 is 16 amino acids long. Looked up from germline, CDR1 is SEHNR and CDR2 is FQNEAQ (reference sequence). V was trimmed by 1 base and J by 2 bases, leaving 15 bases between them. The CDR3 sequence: CASSLGLAGTAYEQYF. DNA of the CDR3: TGTGCCAGCAGCTTAGGGCTTGCGGGGACCGCCTACGAGCAGTACTTC.

CDR3 nucleotides: TGTGCCAGCAGTTTAGCGGGGGGGCCCTACGAGCAGTACTTC. Protein sequence: CASSLAGGPYEQYF. The V and J genes are TRBV6-5 and TRBJ2-7; TRBD2 agrees at 11 bases. Germline CDR1 MNHEY, CDR2 SVGAGI. Losses at the gene ends were 4 bases for V and 2 bases for J; bases not matched to a gene: 1. The CDR3 is made up of 14 amino acids.